Below are 24 T cell receptor beta chains sequenced from a single sample in a study of shared T cell receptors in the human thymus. Produced via immunoSEQ multiplex PCR; TCRdb's table is partial and in-frame only. The sample holds hundreds of thousands of clones, approximately 87% seen once. These data are also associated with another study on human thymus T cells.

Sequences were obtained from thymocytes. These receptors all stem from a boy less than two years old with a congenital heart defect.

The chain couples TRBV7-2 to TRBJ1-1; tentative D call: TRBD1 (5 bases). There are 15 residues in the CDR3. Germline CDR1 SGHTA, CDR2 FQGNSA. V lost 5 bases to trimming and J lost 1 base, with 14 bases between them. The CDR3 spells CASSPGHFTNTEAFF. CDR3 nucleotide sequence: TGTGCCAGCAGCCCCGGACACTTTACGAACACTGAAGCTTTCTTT.

V gene TRBV28 combines with J gene TRBJ2-1, with no clear D. The CDR3 is 12 residues long. CDR1 and CDR2 (germline): MDHEN, SYDVKM. Trimming took off 6 bases at V and 4 bases at J, with 7 bases between the two ends. In DNA form, the CDR3 reads TGTGCCAGCAGGTCGAGATACAATGAGCAGTTCTTC. Translating gives CASRSRYNEQFF.

This clone appeared a few times. The chain combines TRBV5-6 with TRBJ1-3; TRBD1 matches 9 bases. This CDR3 has 19 amino acids. Germline V lookup: CDR1 SGHDT, CDR2 YYEEEE. Unmatched junction bases numbered 14, after V lost 4 bases and J lost 0 bases. In DNA, the CDR3 is TGTGCCAGCAGCGCGTGGGACAGGGAGACCTTACTCTCTGGAAACACCATATATTTT. This gives the protein CASSAWDRETLLSGNTIYF.

The chain combines TRBV28 with TRBJ2-1, with D possibly matching TRBD2 (7 bases). V was trimmed by 4 bases and J by 0 bases, leaving 10 bases between them. Germline CDR1 reads MDHEN; CDR2 reads SYDVKM. There are 15 residues in the CDR3. CDR3 residues: CASSWRGPSYNEQFF. The CDR3 DNA is TGTGCCAGCAGTTGGCGGGGGCCCTCCTACAATGAGCAGTTCTTC.

The chain joins TRBV6-1 to TRBJ2-2; 8 nucleotides match TRBD1. With 4 bases clipped from V and 3 bases from J, the junction kept 7 bases outside the gene matches. CDR1 MNHNS and CDR2 SASEGT come from the germline V gene. CDR3 length equals 16 residues. The CDR3 loop reads CASSGQGLGDTGELFF. The CDR3 DNA sequence: TGTGCCAGCAGTGGACAGGGGTTGGGGGACACCGGGGAGCTGTTTTTT.

The rearrangement uses TRBV6-1 and TRBJ2-1; a weak D match, TRBD2 (5 bases). V was pared by 4 bases and J by 0 bases, with 10 bases between. The CDR3 consists of 15 residues. Germline V CDR1 and CDR2: MNHNS, SASEGT. CDR3 sequence reads: CASSVEASSYNEQFF. In DNA, the CDR3 is TGTGCCAGCAGTGTGGAGGCTTCCTCCTACAATGAGCAGTTCTTC.

The CDR3 DNA is TGTGCCAGCAGCCAATTCGGGAGGGCCGCAGATACGCAGTATTTT. Translated: CASSQFGRAADTQYF. The chain links TRBV16 to TRBJ2-3; 8 bases align to TRBD2. Germline assignment: CDR1 KGHSY and CDR2 FQNENV. CDR3 length: 15 residues. V trimming: 1 base; J trimming: 4 bases; junction bases outside the gene matches: 4.

The chain recombines TRBV7-2 with TRBJ1-5; no reliable D call. Trimming removed 2 bases at V and 5 bases at J, with 10 bases between. This CDR3 comprises 14 residues. Germline CDR1 and CDR2: SGHTA and FQGNSA. The CDR3 DNA reads as TGTGCCAGCAGCTTACCCGGTCTCGATCAGCCCCAGCATTTT. Translating gives CASSLPGLDQPQHF.

The J gene is TRBJ1-1, the V gene TRBV6-5, with 7 bases lining up with TRBD1. The CDR3 has 16 amino acids. The junction had 7 bases not matched to a gene; V was cut back by 2 bases and J by 1 base. Per germline, CDR1 MNHEY and CDR2 SVGAGI. CDR3 residues: CASSYLRQGGNTEAFF. DNA of the CDR3: TGTGCCAGCAGTTACCTTAGACAGGGCGGGAACACTGAAGCTTTCTTT.

This clone was seen a few times. V is TRBV6-6 and J is TRBJ1-3; perhaps TRBD1 as D (5 bases). Trimming took off 6 bases at V and 0 bases at J, with 15 bases between the two ends. Germline CDR1 reads MNHNY; CDR2 reads SVGAGI (reference sequence). The CDR3 length is 16 residues. The CDR3 reads CASSDLRQSSGNTIYF. CDR3 in DNA: TGTGCCAGCAGCGATCTCAGACAGTCCTCTGGAAACACCATATATTTT.

This clone occurred once. The chain uses TRBV27 and TRBJ2-2, with D maybe TRBD2 (5 bases). CDR1 and CDR2 from the germline V gene are MNHEY and SMNVEV (reference sequence). CDR3 size: 17 residues. The V gene lost 0 bases and the J gene lost 3 bases, with 14 bases spanning the gap. CDR3 loop: CASSLSTGKGYTGELFF. DNA of the CDR3: TGTGCCAGCAGTTTATCTACGGGGAAAGGTTACACCGGGGAGCTGTTTTTT.

This clone was detected only once. The chain joins TRBV27 to TRBJ2-5; 8 bases agree with TRBD1. The DNA matches TRBJ2-7 better at its end, which makes the J call doubtful. The CDR3 sequence is 16 residues long. The germline gives CDR1 MNHEY, CDR2 SMNVEV (reference sequence). The CDR3 DNA reads TGTGCCAGCAGCGACAGACCAGGACAGGGCTGGAACGAGCAGTACTTC. Its translation: CASSDRPGQGWNEQYF.

V gene TRBV2 combines with J gene TRBJ2-2, with 10 positions matching TRBD2. V lost 6 bases and J lost 6; bases outside the gene matches: 10. This CDR3 has 16 amino acids. Germline loops: CDR1 SNHLY, CDR2 FYNNEI. The CDR3 protein is CASRAGTSDFAGELFF. The CDR3 bases are TGTGCCAGCAGAGCCGGGACTAGCGATTTTGCCGGGGAGCTGTTTTTT.

The CDR3 loop reads CASCRSQGWYGYTF. The CDR3 region has the DNA TGTGCCAGCTGTCGGTCCCAGGGCTGGTATGGCTACACCTTC. The V call is TRBV5-6, the J call TRBJ1-2; tentatively, D is TRBD1 (5 bases). Trimming stripped 7 bases from V and 5 bases from J, with 18 bases between. The CDR3 spans 14 residues. CDR1 and CDR2 (germline): SGHDT, YYEEEE.

This clone was counted between two and nine times. The chain is built from TRBV5-8 and TRBJ2-5; D ambiguous. V dropped 1 base and J dropped 0 bases, with 4 bases sitting between them. This CDR3 is 13 amino acids long. Per germline, CDR1 SGHTS and CDR2 YDEGEE. The chain's CDR3 is CASSLTDQETQYF. CDR3 in DNA: TGTGCCAGCAGCTTGACGGACCAAGAGACCCAGTACTTC.

The chain carries TRBV7-9 and TRBJ2-1; a possible D gene is TRBD2 (5 bases). Deletions cut 1 base from V and 8 bases from J, with 18 bases between. The germline V gene has CDR1 SEHNR and CDR2 FQNEAQ (reference sequence). The CDR3 runs to 16 residues. CDR3 sequence reads: CASSLGRASPRDEQFF. CDR3 DNA sequence: TGTGCCAGCAGCTTAGGGCGGGCTAGCCCCCGGGATGAGCAGTTCTTC.

The CDR3 here is CASTGDVHEQFF. The CDR3 DNA sequence: TGTGCTAGTACAGGGGATGTGCATGAGCAGTTCTTC. V is TRBV12-5 and J is TRBJ2-1; TRBD1 matches at 7 bases. Germline V gene lookup returns CDR1 LGHNT and CDR2 FRNRAP. The CDR3 loop spans 12 amino acids. With 8 bases clipped from V and 8 bases from J, the junction kept 6 bases outside the gene matches.

The DNA for the CDR3 is TGTGCCCCAGCAATATGTCCCCCCGACAGGGTTGGCGAGCAGTACTTC. The encoded protein is CAPAICPPDRVGEQYF. J is TRBJ2-7 and V is TRBV7-3; 7 positions match TRBD1. This CDR3 is 16 amino acids long. CDR1 SGHTA and CDR2 FQGTGA come from the germline V gene. Trimming cost V 11 bases and J 6 bases; bases outside gene matches: 22.

This clone was detected only a few times. The chain links TRBV10-2 to TRBJ2-1; D possibly corresponds to TRBD1 (6 bases). V shed 8 bases and J shed 8 bases, with 16 bases lying between them. The CDR3 is made up of 13 amino acids. CDR1 is WSHSY, CDR2 SAAADI, per germline. The CDR3 DNA is TGCGCCAGCCGGGACACCGATTCGGATGAGCAGTTCTTC. Its translation is CASRDTDSDEQFF.

The chain combines TRBV6-6 with TRBJ2-7, with 8 nucleotides matching TRBD2. Germline V gene lookup returns CDR1 MNHNY and CDR2 SVGAGI (reference sequence). The CDR3 covers 12 residues. Trimming removed 7 bases from V and 7 bases from J; junction bases left unmatched: 6. This CDR3 reads CASKPGGLEQYF. For the CDR3, the DNA is TGTGCCAGCAAACCGGGGGGGTTGGAGCAGTACTTC.

The sample holds a few counts of this clone. The chain uses TRBV4-3 and TRBJ1-6, with 8 bases fitting TRBD1. Trimming at V came to 2 bases and at J to 8 bases, leaving 5 bases not matched to a gene. Germline CDR1 is LGHNA and CDR2 is YSLEER. The CDR3 covers 15 residues. In nucleotides, the CDR3 is TGCGCCAGCAGCCAAAGCGGCAGGGGGCATTCACCCCTCCACTTT. It codes for CASSQSGRGHSPLHF.

CDR3: CASSLRQGIYNEQFF. DNA of the CDR3: TGCGCCAGCAGCTTGCGTCAGGGCATTTACAATGAGCAGTTCTTC. This sequence joins TRBV5-1 and TRBJ2-1; D may be TRBD1 (5 bases). CDR3 length equals 15 residues. The V gene lost 1 base and the J gene lost 4 bases, with 12 bases spanning the gap. Germline loops: CDR1 SGHRS, CDR2 YFSETQ.

CDR3 in amino acids: CASSLGDSPNTEAFF. As DNA, the CDR3 is TGTGCCAGCAGCTTGGGGGACAGCCCGAACACTGAAGCTTTCTTT. The rearrangement joins TRBV5-4 to TRBJ1-1; TRBD1 matches 7 bases. CDR1 is SGHNT and CDR2 is YYREEE in the germline V gene (reference sequence). This CDR3 spans 15 amino acids. After removal of 0 bases from V and 1 base from J, the junction contained 3 bases not matched to a gene.

The V call is TRBV4-1, the J call TRBJ1-3; no clear D. Between the trimmed V and J ends, which lost 1 base and 1 base, there was a span of 11 bases. This CDR3 has 16 residues. Per the germline V gene, CDR1 is MGHRA and CDR2 is YSYEKL. The DNA of the CDR3 is TGCGCCAGCAGCCAAGGGCCGGGGATATCTGGAAACACCATATATTTT. Its translation is CASSQGPGISGNTIYF.